One and the same sample provided the 30 T cell receptor beta chains below, sequenced in a study of vaccination effects on CD4 cells after COVID-19. Measured with immunoSEQ multiplex PCR; TCRdb has only the in-frame clones, and not every one. Seen here are approximately 76,000 clones, 78% observed once, and the top ten hold 8% to 11%. Their antigens are not known. Under the ViraFEST assay, PBMC were stimulated with viral peptide pools so that antigen-specific CD4+ T cells expanded. Sequencing was performed afterwards. The authors isolated CD4+ T cells after nine to eleven days of culture. Testing of the vaccine recipients showed negative nucleocapsid antibodies and no prior SARS-CoV-2 infection. This specimen was CD4+ T cells from PBMCs cultured with SARS-CoV-2 spike peptides, taken before COVID-19 vaccination. All receptors come from a human donor who received a COVID-19 vaccine.

The chain joins TRBV10-3 to TRBJ2-7; D remains ambiguous. This CDR3 contains 13 residues. Trimming shortened V by 3 bases and J by 2 bases, and 8 bases separated the two germline ends. CDR1 and CDR2 (germline): ENHRY, SYGVKD. The CDR3 loop is CAISDGITYEQYV. The CDR3, as DNA: TGTGCCATCAGTGATGGGATCACCTACGAGCAGTACGTC.

The rearrangement links TRBV24-1 to TRBJ2-4; 7 nucleotides align to TRBD1. Germline-derived CDR1 and CDR2 are KGHDR and SFDVKD. The V gene end was trimmed by 1 base and the J gene end by 6 bases; junction bases not matched to a gene: 2. This CDR3 has 14 amino acids. CDR3 in amino acids: CATSDLRQGNIQYF. As DNA, the CDR3 is TGTGCCACCAGTGATTTACGACAGGGAAACATTCAGTACTTC.

This rearrangement joins TRBV3-1 (or the pseudogene TRBV3-2) to TRBJ2-7; no reliable D call. Germline lookup yields CDR1 LGHDT and CDR2 YNNKEL (reference sequence). The ends were cut back, 1 base at V and 6 bases at J, with 10 bases in the middle. The CDR3 is 13 amino acids. This CDR3 reads CASSQASAAEQYV. CDR3 in DNA: TGTGCCAGCAGCCAAGCTTCTGCGGCCGAGCAGTACGTC.

J is TRBJ1-2 and V is TRBV6-4; D not certain. Germline CDR1 and CDR2: MRHNA and SNTAGT. The ends were cut back, 0 bases at V and 2 bases at J, with 7 bases in the middle. The CDR3 extends over 14 amino acids. The CDR3 sequence: CASSDSRGNYGYTF. In DNA form, the CDR3 reads TGTGCCAGCAGTGACTCCCGCGGGAACTATGGCTACACCTTC.

The chain links TRBV6-5 to TRBJ1-5; D unclear. Trimming cost V 4 bases and J 1 base, with 14 bases left between them. Germline lookup yields CDR1 MNHEY and CDR2 SVGAGI. This CDR3 has 16 amino acids. Here the CDR3 reads CASSWPAGSSNQPQHF. The CDR3 bases are TGTGCCAGCAGTTGGCCGGCGGGGAGCAGCAATCAGCCCCAGCATTTT.

The chain employs TRBV5-6 and TRBJ1-4; 7 positions match TRBD1. Trimming cost V 2 bases and J 1 base; bases outside gene matches: 5. Germline V lookup: CDR1 SGHDT, CDR2 YYEEEE. This CDR3 region has 16 residues. This CDR3 is CASSFRQGGTNEKLFF. Written as DNA, the CDR3 is TGTGCCAGCAGCTTTCGACAGGGCGGAACTAATGAAAAACTGTTTTTT.

This clone has a single count. V gene TRBV6-5 combines with J gene TRBJ1-2, with a weak D call TRBD1 (5 bases). V gave up 6 bases and J gave up 1 base, with 12 bases separating them. The length of the CDR3 is 14 residues. The V gene's germline CDR1 is MNHEY and CDR2 SVGAGI. Here the CDR3 reads CASRAGPNNYGYTF. CDR3 nucleotide sequence: TGTGCCAGCAGGGCGGGACCTAATAACTATGGCTACACCTTC.

DNA for the CDR3: TGTGCCTGGAGCTTTGGGGTGCAGGAAAAACTGTTTTTT. The encoded protein is CAWSFGVQEKLFF. This chain links TRBV30 with TRBJ1-4, with D unclear. Trimming left V 3 bases short and J 8 bases short, with 13 bases between. The CDR3 sequence is 13 residues long. Germline V gives CDR1 GTSNPN, CDR2 SVGIG (reference sequence).

The chain recombines TRBV5-1 with TRBJ1-1; no clear D gene. The CDR3 length is 14 residues. The ends were cut back, 2 bases at V and 3 bases at J, with 11 bases in the middle. Germline V gene sequence: CDR1 SGHRS, CDR2 YFSETQ. The CDR3 coding sequence is TGCGCCAGCAGCTTCAGCGGATACGACACTGAAGCTTTCTTT. This gives the protein CASSFSGYDTEAFF.

This chain links TRBV5-1 with TRBJ2-3, with a tentative D call TRBD1 (6 bases). The ends were cut back, 3 bases at V and 1 base at J, with 9 bases in the middle. This CDR3 contains 14 residues. Per germline, CDR1 SGHRS and CDR2 YFSETQ. In DNA, the CDR3 is TGCGCCAGCAGCTCCCAGGGGCGCACAGATACGCAGTATTTT. This codes for CASSSQGRTDTQYF.

To note about this clone: In the same sample, other DNA sequences code for this CDR3. The chain joins TRBV7-3 to TRBJ2-3, with TRBD1 matching 8 bases. The germline V gene has CDR1 SGHTA and CDR2 FQGTGA. This CDR3 has 14 residues. V shed 3 bases and J 1 base; nucleotides not matched to a gene: 0. CDR3 residues: CASSLTGGTDTQYF. The CDR3, as DNA: TGTGCCAGCAGCTTGACAGGGGGCACAGATACGCAGTATTTT.

This clone has a single count. The V call is TRBV27, the J call TRBJ2-2; D gene unclear. The V and J ends lost 1 base and 1 base respectively, with 4 bases between them. The germline V gene encodes CDR1 MNHEY and CDR2 SMNVEV (reference sequence). This CDR3 is built from 14 residues. The CDR3 DNA is TGTGCCAGCAGTTTATGGGGGAACACCGGGGAGCTGTTTTTT. This codes for CASSLWGNTGELFF.

V and J are TRBV5-1 and TRBJ1-4, with TRBD1 as a possible D gene (5 bases). V lost 4 bases and J lost 0, with 13 bases in between. The germline V gene has CDR1 SGHRS and CDR2 YFSETQ. This CDR3 region has 16 residues. CDR3 amino acids: CASSPGVVSTNEKLFF. DNA for the CDR3: TGCGCCAGCAGCCCGGGGGTGGTCTCAACTAATGAAAAACTGTTTTTT.

This chain joins TRBV5-1 and TRBJ1-2; TRBD1 matches at 7 bases. V was clipped by 2 bases and J by 6 bases; unmatched bases: 4. Germline CDR1 SGHRS, CDR2 YFSETQ. The CDR3 is 13 residues long. The DNA for the CDR3 is TGCGCCAGCAGCTTTGAGGGGGCGGATGGCTACACCTTC. Its protein is CASSFEGADGYTF.

V and J are TRBV7-9 and TRBJ1-2; D ambiguous. Germline CDR1 and CDR2: SEHNR and FQNEAQ (reference sequence). Trimming cost V 1 base and J 6 bases, with 21 bases left between them. The CDR3 is 17 residues long. DNA of the CDR3: TGTGCCAGCAGCTTAGTTATTTATGAGGGAATTACCCATGGCTACACCTTC. Translating it yields CASSLVIYEGITHGYTF.

This chain joins TRBV6-5 and TRBJ1-6; 7 bases match TRBD1. Germline V lookup: CDR1 MNHEY, CDR2 SVGAGI. V lost 7 bases and J lost 10; bases outside the gene matches: 7. The CDR3 sequence is 13 residues long. For the CDR3, the DNA is TGTGCCAGCACCAACAGGGGTGGATCACCCCTCCACTTT. Its protein product is CASTNRGGSPLHF.

The chain links TRBV2 to TRBJ2-7, with D perhaps matching TRBD1 (6 bases). V was clipped by 10 bases and J by 0 bases, with 19 bases between them. The CDR3 length is 15 residues. CDR1 and CDR2 from the germline V gene are SNHLY and FYNNEI. CDR3 sequence reads: CATNRQALSSYEQYV. The CDR3 DNA sequence: TGTGCCACCAACCGACAGGCACTTAGCTCCTACGAGCAGTACGTC.

Remarks on this clone: One end of the junction does not line up with germline, which may come from a read error. The CDR3 loop is CASSDSGPKGTQYF. The CDR3 DNA follows: TGTGCCAGCAGTGACTCGGGACCCAAGGGGACCCAGTACTTC. The gene calls are TRBV6-5 and TRBJ2-5, with D possibly called TRBD1 or TRBD2 (5 bases each). This CDR3 comprises 14 residues. CDR1 MNHEY and CDR2 SVGAGI come from the germline V gene.

The chain carries TRBV9 and TRBJ2-2, with 7 bases identical to TRBD1. Germline values: CDR1 SGDLS, CDR2 YYNGEE. Unmatched junction bases numbered 5, after V lost 0 bases and J lost 3 bases. This CDR3 has 16 residues. The CDR3 DNA sequence: TGTGCCAGCAGCGTAGCGGCAGGGGGATACACCGGGGAGCTGTTTTTT. Protein sequence: CASSVAAGGYTGELFF.

This CDR3 reads CASSASTDTQYF. The CDR3, as DNA: TGTGCCAGCAGCGCAAGCACAGATACGCAGTATTTT. The V call is TRBV9, the J call TRBJ2-3, with D uncertain. Germline-derived CDR1 and CDR2 are SGDLS and YYNGEE. V lost 3 bases and J lost 0, with 2 bases in between. The CDR3 is made up of 12 amino acids.

The V call is TRBV4-3, the J call TRBJ2-3; TRBD2 agrees at 9 bases. Germline values: CDR1 LGHNA, CDR2 YSLEER. V shed 0 bases and J 2 bases; nucleotides not matched to a gene: 3. CDR3 length equals 16 residues. The CDR3 protein is CASSQERGGVTDTQYF. CDR3 nucleotides: TGCGCCAGCAGCCAAGAGCGGGGGGGCGTCACAGATACGCAGTATTTT.

The chain couples TRBV10-1 to TRBJ2-7; the D call may be TRBD1 or TRBD2 (5 bases each). The CDR3 contains 15 residues. The ends were cut back, 2 bases at V and 5 bases at J, with 16 bases in the middle. Per germline, CDR1 WNHNN and CDR2 SYGVQD (reference sequence). The CDR3: CASSEPLRERNEQYV. The CDR3 DNA reads as TGCGCCAGCAGTGAGCCCCTCAGGGAGAGGAACGAGCAGTACGTC.

This rearrangement joins TRBV18 to TRBJ2-2; D gene unclear. V lost 3 bases to trimming and J lost 8 bases, with 16 bases between them. The CDR3 is 15 amino acids. From germline, CDR1 is KGHSH and CDR2 LQKENI. This CDR3 reads CASSPETQPSGELFF. In nucleotides, the CDR3 is TGTGCCAGCTCACCGGAGACACAACCATCTGGGGAGCTGTTTTTT.

Note on this clone: Mismatch with germline at one junction end may stem from a read error. The V gene is TRBV19, the J gene TRBJ2-4; 7 bases match TRBD1. This CDR3 has 15 amino acids. CDR1 LNHDA and CDR2 SQIVND come from the germline V gene (reference sequence). CDR3 region: CASSSRGTAENIQYF. The DNA for the CDR3 is TGTGCCAGTAGTTCCCGAGGGACAGCCGAAAACATTCAGTACTTC.

The V gene is TRBV5-1, the J gene TRBJ1-5; possibly TRBD1 for D (5 bases). The CDR3 length is 16 residues. Germline assignment: CDR1 SGHRS and CDR2 YFSETQ. Trimming left V 1 base short and J 0 bases short, with 11 bases between. DNA of the CDR3: TGCGCCAGCAGCTTGAGTTGGGGGAATAGCAATCAGCCCCAGCATTTT. Its translation: CASSLSWGNSNQPQHF.

This clone was counted a few times. CDR3 protein: CASKEQPLTNTGELFF. The CDR3, as DNA: TGTGCCAGTAAGGAGCAACCCCTGACGAACACCGGGGAGCTGTTTTTT. The rearrangement joins TRBV19 to TRBJ2-2; D uncertain. Germline V lookup: CDR1 LNHDA, CDR2 SQIVND (reference sequence). CDR3 length: 16 amino acids. The V end lost 7 bases, the J end lost 0 bases, and 15 bases lay between the germline ends.

About this clone: One end of the junction fails to match germline, which may point to a read error. The chain links TRBV10-3 to TRBJ1-3; D is possibly TRBD1 (5 bases). CDR1 is ENHRY, CDR2 SYGVKD, per germline. The CDR3 spans 14 residues. CDR3 sequence (DNA): TGTGCCATCCGTGAACTGGGACGCGGAGACACCATATATTTT. This encodes CAIRELGRGDTIYF.

CDR3 in DNA: TGTGCCAGCAGCTTTTACGCCCTACCGGGACAGGGCGATGAGCAGTTCTTC. Protein sequence: CASSFYALPGQGDEQFF. The chain uses TRBV5-5 and TRBJ2-1; 9 bases are a match to TRBD1. Unmatched junction bases numbered 14, after V lost 2 bases and J lost 8 bases. The CDR3 has 17 amino acids. Germline assignment: CDR1 SGHKS and CDR2 YYEKEE (reference sequence).

V gene TRBV30 combines with J gene TRBJ1-4; tentatively, D is TRBD1 (5 bases). Trimming left V 5 bases short and J 4 bases short, with 29 bases between. The germline CDR1 and CDR2 sequences are GTSNPN and SVGIG (reference sequence). The CDR3 extends over 19 amino acids. The CDR3 protein is CAWGGARYPRSGINEKLFF. CDR3 nucleotides: TGTGCCTGGGGAGGGGCAAGGTATCCCCGTAGTGGAATTAATGAAAAACTGTTTTTT.

The V gene is TRBV4-1, the J gene TRBJ2-2, with 10 bases identical to TRBD1. Germline CDR1 is MGHRA and CDR2 is YSYEKL. The CDR3 sequence is 20 residues long. V dropped 3 bases and J dropped 6; count of bases not matched to a gene: 19. The CDR3 here is CASSHKYPRSGQGSSGELFF. The DNA of the CDR3 is TGCGCCAGCAGCCACAAGTACCCCCGATCGGGACAGGGGTCCTCCGGGGAGCTGTTTTTT.